These T cell receptor beta chains were read from a single sample in a study of blood T cell repertoires in COVID-19. Data came from immunoSEQ multiplex PCR; TCRdb stores just in-frame clones and leaves some out. The profile covers some 520,000 clones, with roughly nine tenths appearing a single time and approximately 0.9% taken by the ten largest. The material sequenced was peripheral blood. Receptors originate from a man between 18 and 29 years old with COVID-19, enrolled during active disease. Both conserved end residues are trimmed from each CDR3. A D gene is named only where the DNA matches it firmly.

j_gene: TRBJ2-5; v_gene: TRBV7-9; d_gene: NA; CDR3aa: ASSLNRETQY
j_gene: TRBJ2-3; v_gene: TRBV27; d_gene: TRBD2; CDR3aa: ASSLSTSGSTDTQY
j_gene: TRBJ2-1; v_gene: TRBV18; d_gene: TRBD2; CDR3aa: ASSPSGRGYNEQF
j_gene: TRBJ1-6; v_gene: TRBV7-8; d_gene: TRBD1; CDR3aa: ASSEGIGTEYSPLH
j_gene: TRBJ2-1; v_gene: TRBV10-3; d_gene: NA; CDR3aa: AISAGGPYNEQF
j_gene: TRBJ2-1; v_gene: TRBV30; d_gene: TRBD2; CDR3aa: AWSAVAGANEQF
j_gene: TRBJ2-1; v_gene: TRBV5-4; d_gene: NA; CDR3aa: ASSLSPRDNEQF
j_gene: TRBJ2-7; v_gene: TRBV4-1; d_gene: TRBD2; CDR3aa: ASSQESVAAGESYEQY
j_gene: TRBJ2-7; v_gene: TRBV19; d_gene: TRBD2; CDR3aa: ASSIVRGSYEQY
j_gene: TRBJ2-7; v_gene: TRBV27; d_gene: NA; CDR3aa: ASKGGGSGYEQY
j_gene: TRBJ2-6; v_gene: TRBV5-1; d_gene: NA; CDR3aa: ASSPWGEPGANVLT
j_gene: TRBJ1-2; v_gene: TRBV19; d_gene: NA; CDR3aa: ASSLQGNYGYT
j_gene: TRBJ2-7; v_gene: TRBV3-1/TRBV3-2; d_gene: NA; CDR3aa: ASSQDSGRAYEQY
j_gene: TRBJ1-5; v_gene: TRBV2; d_gene: TRBD1; CDR3aa: ASSGQGHSNQPQH
j_gene: TRBJ2-3; v_gene: TRBV30; d_gene: NA; CDR3aa: AWTGADTQY
j_gene: TRBJ2-7; v_gene: TRBV5-1; d_gene: NA; CDR3aa: ASSDSDSKGEQY
j_gene: TRBJ2-3; v_gene: TRBV6-5; d_gene: NA; CDR3aa: ASRFGTYSTDTQY
j_gene: TRBJ1-2; v_gene: TRBV5-4; d_gene: TRBD1; CDR3aa: ASSWRGGTGLKD
j_gene: TRBJ2-6; v_gene: TRBV7-9; d_gene: TRBD1; CDR3aa: ASSLEGQGLTGANVLT
j_gene: TRBJ1-1; v_gene: TRBV10-3; d_gene: TRBD1; CDR3aa: AISGTGGAGTEAF
j_gene: TRBJ2-7; v_gene: TRBV5-4; d_gene: TRBD2; CDR3aa: ASSPWSAGGNEQY
j_gene: TRBJ1-5; v_gene: TRBV2; d_gene: NA; CDR3aa: ASSEQGFSNQPQH